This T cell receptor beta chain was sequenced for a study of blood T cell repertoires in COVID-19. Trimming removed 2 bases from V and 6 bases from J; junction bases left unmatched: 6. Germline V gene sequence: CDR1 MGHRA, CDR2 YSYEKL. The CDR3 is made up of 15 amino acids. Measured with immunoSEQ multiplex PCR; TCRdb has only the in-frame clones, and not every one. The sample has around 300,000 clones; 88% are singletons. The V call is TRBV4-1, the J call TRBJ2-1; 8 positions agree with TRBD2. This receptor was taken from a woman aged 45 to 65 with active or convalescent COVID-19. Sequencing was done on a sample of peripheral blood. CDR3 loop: CASSQISGVLNEQFF. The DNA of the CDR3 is TGCGCCAGCAGCCAAATTAGCGGGGTTCTCAATGAGCAGTTCTTC.